This TCR beta chain derives from a study of T-cell reconstitution after alpha-beta-depleted transplantation in children. V was clipped by 6 bases and J by 1 base; unmatched bases: 10. The CDR3 extends over 17 amino acids. CDR1 and CDR2 from the germline V gene are LNHDA and SQIVND (reference sequence). Unique molecular identifiers featured in how the TCRbeta library was prepared. TCRdb ran MiXCR on the PCR reads and lists one entry per CDR3 protein. The sample lists about 260,000 distinct CDR3 sequences; less than 9% were seen once. This clonotype has ten or more counts. Its antigen is not identified. Regarding the study as a whole: Alpha-beta T cells present about two months after transplant were reported to originate from several hundred expanded graft clones. It was surviving recipient T cells and thymic progenitors that gave some patients high TCRbeta diversity at day 60. T cells produced anew were the main source of T-cell counts and diversity one year after transplant.

The origin of this receptor is a male patient between 5 and 17 years old who had a stem cell transplant for acute lymphoblastic leukemia, so the T cells may come from the graft donor. The chain carries TRBV19 and TRBJ2-5; 11 bases line up with TRBD1. Sequencing used PBMCs, mostly from graft donor cells, obtained 180 days after TCRalphabeta/CD19-depleted stem cell transplant. The CDR3 region has the DNA TGTGCCAGTAGGGCCCCCCGCGGGACAGGGGGCCAAGAGACCCAGTACTTC. Its protein is CASRAPRGTGGQETQYF.